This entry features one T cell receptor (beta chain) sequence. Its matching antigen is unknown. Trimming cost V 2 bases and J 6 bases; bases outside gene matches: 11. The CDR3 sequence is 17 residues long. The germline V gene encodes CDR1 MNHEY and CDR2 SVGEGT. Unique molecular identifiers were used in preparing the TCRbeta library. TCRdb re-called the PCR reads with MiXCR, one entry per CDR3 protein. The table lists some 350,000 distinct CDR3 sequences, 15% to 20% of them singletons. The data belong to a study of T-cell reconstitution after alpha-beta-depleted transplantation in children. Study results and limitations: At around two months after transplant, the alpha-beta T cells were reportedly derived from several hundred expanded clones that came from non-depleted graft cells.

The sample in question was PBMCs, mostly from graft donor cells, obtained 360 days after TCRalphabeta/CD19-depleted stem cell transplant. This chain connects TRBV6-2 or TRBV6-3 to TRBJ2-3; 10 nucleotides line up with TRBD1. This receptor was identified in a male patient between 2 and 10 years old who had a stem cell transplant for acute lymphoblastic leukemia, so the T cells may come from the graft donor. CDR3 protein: CASSYLTDRGRADTQYF. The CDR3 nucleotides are TGTGCCAGCAGTTACCTTACTGACAGGGGGCGCGCGGATACGCAGTATTTT.